The next 9 T cell receptor beta chains were all read from a single sample in a study of T cell clones after liver transplantation (dated by TCRdb to between 2018 and 2020). What this sample's time point label stands for: pre-transplant. Library preparation used the immunoSEQ multiplex PCR assay. Not all clones reach the TCRdb copy of this immuneACCESS table, which keeps in-frame sequences only. Checked studies attribute under half of the gap to unresolved V genes and leave the rest unexplained. This sample lists roughly 73,000 clones; roughly 80% were detected once. The ten largest clones take up 0.6% of the sample. Sample: CD4+ T cells from blood, taken before liver transplant. These receptors all stem from a human donor who received a liver transplant.

The chain recombines TRBV5-1 with TRBJ2-2, with 12 bases identical to TRBD2. The CDR3 contains 16 residues. The V gene end was trimmed by 0 bases and the J gene end by 4 bases; junction bases not matched to a gene: 1. CDR1 and CDR2 (germline): SGHRS, YFSETQ. CDR3 nucleotide sequence: TGCGCCAGCAGCTTGGCTAGCGGGAGGGTCACCGGGGAGCTGTTTTTT. This translates into CASSLASGRVTGELFF.

The chain recombines TRBV5-1 with TRBJ2-2; 11 bases match TRBD2. The CDR3 contains 15 residues. Trimming took 5 bases from V and 4 from J; bases not matched to a gene: 4. Germline V CDR1 and CDR2: SGHRS, YFSETQ. DNA for the CDR3: TGCGCCAGCAGACTAGCGGGAGTTACCACCGGGGAGCTGTTTTTT. It specifies CASRLAGVTTGELFF.

The chain joins TRBV27 to TRBJ2-7; D remains unclear. This CDR3 contains 14 residues. V lost 6 bases and J 6 bases, leaving 18 bases between the germline ends. The germline CDR1 and CDR2 sequences are MNHEY and SMNVEV (reference sequence). CDR3 bases: TGTGCCAGCAGATCCGAGGCTCTAGTCGGCGAGCAGTACTTC. Amino acids: CASRSEALVGEQYF.

The rearrangement uses TRBV2 and TRBJ2-7; TRBD2 matches 7 bases. CDR3 length: 13 amino acids. The trim removed 7 bases at V and 1 base at J, leaving 4 bases unmatched. Germline V gene lookup returns CDR1 SNHLY and CDR2 FYNNEI. The CDR3 nucleotides are TGTGCCAGCACGGGAGGCCTATCCTACGAGCAGTACTTC. Protein sequence: CASTGGLSYEQYF.

The chain combines TRBV5-1 with TRBJ1-1; D unresolved. This CDR3 spans 14 amino acids. The V gene lost 2 bases and the J gene lost 5 bases, with 13 bases spanning the gap. The V gene's germline CDR1 is SGHRS and CDR2 YFSETQ. The CDR3 loop reads CASSFPVEGTEAFF. DNA of the CDR3: TGCGCCAGCAGCTTCCCCGTCGAGGGAACTGAAGCTTTCTTT.

This chain connects TRBV28 to TRBJ1-1; 8 bases fit TRBD1. Germline CDR1 reads MDHEN; CDR2 reads SYDVKM. V trimming: 4 bases; J trimming: 3 bases; junction bases outside the gene matches: 4. This CDR3 region has 14 residues. CDR3 in amino acids: CASSSGTGYTEAFF. In DNA form, the CDR3 reads TGTGCCAGCAGTTCCGGGACAGGATACACTGAAGCTTTCTTT.

The chain joins TRBV7-8 to TRBJ2-7; a weak D match, TRBD1 (6 bases). V lost 3 bases and J lost 2, with 14 bases in between. This CDR3 region has 15 residues. CDR1 SGHVS and CDR2 FQNEAQ come from the germline V gene. The CDR3 DNA reads TGTGCCAGCAGCTTTCCCGCGACAGGCCCCTACGAGCAGTACTTC. This sequence encodes CASSFPATGPYEQYF.

The chain carries TRBV15 and TRBJ2-7, with TRBD2 as a possible D gene (5 bases). The CDR3 spans 14 residues. Trimming took 1 base from V and 1 from J, leaving 8 bases between them. Per the germline V gene, CDR1 is LNHNV and CDR2 is YYDKDF (reference sequence). The CDR3 loop reads CATSRGGYSYEQYF. DNA of the CDR3: TGTGCCACCAGCAGAGGAGGGTATTCCTACGAGCAGTACTTC. The full variable domain, with the rest looked up from reference TRBV15 and TRBJ2-7, is DAMVIQNPRYQVTQFGKPVTLSCSQTLNHNVMYWYQQKSSQAPKLLFHYYDKDFNNEADTPDNFQSRRPNTSFCFLDIRSPGLGDTAMYLCATSRGGYSYEQYFGPGTRLTVT.

V usage is TRBV7-3 and J usage is TRBJ1-1; 8 bases fit TRBD1. The CDR3 runs to 13 residues. Trimming at V came to 4 bases and at J to 4 bases, leaving 2 bases not matched to a gene. Per germline, CDR1 SGHTA and CDR2 FQGTGA. The CDR3 DNA is TGTGCCAGCAGCTACAGGGGGTCCACTGAAGCTTTCTTT. This gives the protein CASSYRGSTEAFF. The full variable domain, completed using reference TRBV7-3 and TRBJ1-1, is GAGVSQTPSNKVTEKGKYVELRCDPISGHTALYWYRQSLGQGPEFLIYFQGTGAADDSGLPNDRFFAVRPEGSVSTLKIQRTERGDSAVYLCASSYRGSTEAFFGQGTRLTVV.